This T cell receptor beta chain was sequenced for a study of T-cell reconstitution after alpha-beta-depleted transplantation in children. Regarding the study as a whole: About two months after transplant, alpha-beta T cells reportedly came from several hundred expanded graft clones. By one year post-transplant, T-cell counts and diversity largely arose from T cells that were newly produced. Certain patients had high TCRbeta diversity at day 60, and it came from recipient T cells and thymic progenitors that survived.

This sample's TCRbeta library carried unique molecular identifier barcodes. TCRdb re-called the PCR reads with MiXCR, one entry per CDR3 protein. The top ten clones hold approximately 33% of a sample with a few hundred thousand distinct CDR3 sequences, 20% to 30% of them seen once. On this clonotype: What it binds is unknown.

CDR3 length: 18 residues. This TCR came from a boy in the first two years of life with Wiskott-Aldrich syndrome, due to receive a stem cell transplant. V usage is TRBV21-1 and J usage is TRBJ2-1; the table's D call TRBD1 went unverified against the DNA. TRBV21-1 is a pseudogene locus. Material: PBMCs, obtained before TCRalphabeta/CD19-depleted stem cell transplant. CDR3 sequence reads: CASTTYRTHQSSYNEQFF. In nucleotides, the CDR3 is TGTGCCAGCACCACCTATCGGACACACCAGAGCTCCTACAATGAGCAGTTCTTC.